These T cell receptor beta chains were read from a single sample in a study of T cells in tumors after PD-1 blockade. The data were produced by immunoSEQ multiplex PCR, yet TCRdb's version contains in-frame clones alone and is incomplete. This sample yields roughly 6,100 clones, of which 65% to 70% are seen a single time; 5% to 5.5% belongs to the top ten. Sequencing was performed on tumor tissue, taken before anti-PD-1 treatment. These receptors came from a human donor with basal cell carcinoma. Each CDR3 is given with its conserved first and last residue. D genes are given only for firm matches. The size of a clone is reported for some rows only, either as once, few or many, or as a class for expanded clones.

v_gene	abundance	d_gene	j_gene	CDR3nt	CDR3aa
TRBV10-1	NA	NA	TRBJ2-2	TGCGCCAGCAAAGAGAACACCGGGGAGCTGTTTTTT	CASKENTGELFF
TRBV7-5	NA	NA	TRBJ1-5	TGTGCCAGAAGCCCGGACAGTTATAGCAATCAGCCCCAGCATTTT	CARSPDSYSNQPQHF
TRBV19	few	TRBD1	TRBJ1-4	TGTGCCAGTACCGTGAGACAGGGGGTGAATGAAAAACTGTTTTTT	CASTVRQGVNEKLFF
TRBV19	NA	NA	TRBJ2-1	TGTGCCAGTAGTTTGGGGGCCACCTACAATGAGCAGTTCTTC	CASSLGATYNEQFF
TRBV11-3	NA	TRBD1	TRBJ2-1	TGTGCCAGCAGCTTAGGGGCAGGGGGATACAATGAGCAGTTCTTC	CASSLGAGGYNEQFF
TRBV4-1	NA	TRBD2	TRBJ2-7	TGCGCCAGCAGCCAAGATTGGGGCGGGGGGAACTCCTACGAGCAGTACTTC	CASSQDWGGGNSYEQYF
TRBV7-6	NA	NA	TRBJ2-1	TGTGCCACCCTCCGGGATAATACCTACAATGAGCAGTTCTTC	CATLRDNTYNEQFF
TRBV6-4	NA	NA	TRBJ2-1	TGTGCCAGCAGTGACTCCGCGGGGTCTGGAAATGAGCAGTTCTTC	CASSDSAGSGNEQFF
TRBV10-3	NA	TRBD1	TRBJ1-2	TGTGCCATCAGTGAGGGGACAGGGGATAACTATGGCTACACCTTC	CAISEGTGDNYGYTF
TRBV5-6	NA	NA	TRBJ2-7	TGTGCCAGCAGCTTGTGGACAGCGAAGTTAAAGTACGAGCAGTACTTC	CASSLWTAKLKYEQYF
TRBV7-9	NA	NA	TRBJ1-4	TGTGCCAGCAGCTTAGTGGATTCTAATGAAAAACTGTTTTTT	CASSLVDSNEKLFF
TRBV15	once	TRBD2	TRBJ2-4	TGTGCCACCAGCATTCGACGGGGGGGCTTAGGGAACATTCAGTACTTC	CATSIRRGGLGNIQYF
TRBV25-1	NA	TRBD2	TRBJ2-1	TGTGCCAGCGGGATGCTAGCGGGGAATGAGCAGTTCTTC	CASGMLAGNEQFF
TRBV7-8	once	NA	TRBJ2-7	TGTGCCAGCAGCCACAGTAGGCAGGAGAGCTCCTACGAGCAGTACTTC	CASSHSRQESSYEQYF
TRBV7-2	large	NA	TRBJ1-2	TGTGCCAGCAGCTCACAATCCGGGACTGTGCTAGGCTATGGCTACACCTTC	CASSSQSGTVLGYGYTF
TRBV19	few	NA	TRBJ2-2	TGTGCCAGTAACAGGGCCGGGGAGCTGTTTTTT	CASNRAGELFF
TRBV27	NA	NA	TRBJ1-4	TGTGCCAGCAGTTTAACGACCGGGACAAGTAATGAAAAACTGTTTTTT	CASSLTTGTSNEKLFF
TRBV19	NA	NA	TRBJ2-6	TGTGCCAGTACCCCAGGGAGCGGGGCCAACGTCCTGACTTTC	CASTPGSGANVLTF
TRBV3-1/TRBV3-2	NA	NA	TRBJ1-4	TGTGCCAGCAGCCAAGATAACTGGGGGGAAAAACTGTTTTTT	CASSQDNWGEKLFF
TRBV3-1/TRBV3-2	NA	TRBD2	TRBJ2-3	TGTGCCAGCAGCCTCGGACTAGGCACAGATACGCAGTATTTT	CASSLGLGTDTQYF
TRBV6-5	NA	NA	TRBJ1-5	TGTGCCAGCAGTTACGGCATCAATCAGCCCCAGCATTTT	CASSYGINQPQHF
TRBV19	NA	TRBD1	TRBJ1-5	TGTGCCAGTAGTATAAGGGGACAGGGGATCTATAGCAATCAGCCCCAGCATTTT	CASSIRGQGIYSNQPQHF
TRBV2	NA	TRBD1	TRBJ2-2	TGTGCCAGCAGTGAAACCCAGGTCCTAGGGACAGGGGCTTCTAACACCGGGGAGCTGTTTTTT	CASSETQVLGTGASNTGELFF
TRBV5-1	NA	NA	TRBJ1-4	TGCGCCAGCACGCGGGGGGGTATGGAGGAAAAACTGTTTTTT	CASTRGGMEEKLFF
TRBV2	NA	TRBD1	TRBJ1-1	TGTGCCAGCAGCCCTGTCCCGGGACAGGGGACGGCTTTCTTT	CASSPVPGQGTAFF
TRBV2	NA	NA	TRBJ2-6	TGTGCCAGCACCCGGGACTTGAGCTCTGGGGCCAACGTCCTGACTTTC	CASTRDLSSGANVLTF
TRBV6-5	NA	TRBD2	TRBJ2-4	TGTGCCAGCAGTTACGGGACTAGGAGCAAAAACATTCAGTACTTC	CASSYGTRSKNIQYF
TRBV19	medium-sized	NA	TRBJ1-1	TGTGCCAGTAGTATCTCAGGATTCACTGAAGCTTTCTTT	CASSISGFTEAFF
TRBV7-8	NA	NA	TRBJ1-4	TGTGCCAGCAGCTTACAGGGTAATGAAAAACTGTTTTTT	CASSLQGNEKLFF
TRBV3-1/TRBV3-2	NA	NA	TRBJ1-6	TGTGCCAGCAGCCAAGTACCGCAGGGCGGGTCACCCCTCCACTTT	CASSQVPQGGSPLHF
TRBV19	NA	TRBD1	TRBJ1-2	TGTGCCAGTAGGGGAGACAGGGGATTGAACTATGGCTACACCTTC	CASRGDRGLNYGYTF
TRBV5-1	few	NA	TRBJ1-6	TGCGCCAGCAGCTTGGTGACACTGGGTAATAATTCACCCCTCCACTTT	CASSLVTLGNNSPLHF
TRBV2	few	NA	TRBJ2-3	TGTGCCAGCACCGAGGGGGGTTATAGCACAGATACGCAGTATTTT	CASTEGGYSTDTQYF
TRBV27	NA	NA	TRBJ2-1	TGTGCCAGCAGTTTAGGTTCGGGTGGAGCGGGCAATGAGCAGTTCTTC	CASSLGSGGAGNEQFF
TRBV6-4	NA	TRBD2	TRBJ2-3	TGTGCCAGCAGTGACTTCGCGGGGGCAGATACGCAGTATTTT	CASSDFAGADTQYF
TRBV5-8	NA	NA	TRBJ2-6	TGTGCCAGCAGCTTCCGGGACTTTCGTGGGGCCAACGTCCTGACTTTC	CASSFRDFRGANVLTF
TRBV6-5	NA	TRBD1	TRBJ1-5	TGTGCCAGCAGTCCACCCGGGACAGGCAATCAGCCCCAGCATTTT	CASSPPGTGNQPQHF
TRBV7-2	once	TRBD1	TRBJ2-3	TGTGCCAGCAGCTTAATAGGGACAGGGGTCACAGATACGCAGTATTTT	CASSLIGTGVTDTQYF
TRBV25-1	NA	NA	TRBJ2-2	TGTGCCAGCAGTGAATATGGGGGCGCCGGCACCGGGGAGCTGTTTTTT	CASSEYGGAGTGELFF
TRBV5-4	NA	NA	TRBJ1-1	TGTGCCAGCAGCTTGGAATTGAACACTGAAGCTTTCTTT	CASSLELNTEAFF
TRBV7-9	NA	TRBD2	TRBJ2-1	TGTGCCAGCAGGCCTAGCGGAAGCTCCTACAATGAGCAGTTCTTC	CASRPSGSSYNEQFF
TRBV24-1	NA	NA	TRBJ2-7	TGTGCCACCCCCCACCCGAGACGAGCCTACGAGCAGTACTTC	CATPHPRRAYEQYF
TRBV15	NA	NA	TRBJ1-5	TGTGCCACCAGCAGAGATAACGGTCAGCCCCAGCATTTT	CATSRDNGQPQHF
TRBV5-4	once	NA	TRBJ2-5	TGTGCCAGCAGCTTGGCCCCCGGGGGGCGGATCTGGCCACAAGAGACCCAGTACTTC	CASSLAPGGRIWPQETQYF
TRBV30	NA	TRBD1	TRBJ1-3	TGTGCCTGGAGGAAGACAGGGTTGTCTGGAAACACCATATATTTT	CAWRKTGLSGNTIYF
TRBV7-8	NA	NA	TRBJ1-1	TGTGCCAGCAGCTTAGGAAAGGGGACGAACACTGAAGCTTTCTTT	CASSLGKGTNTEAFF
TRBV30	NA	NA	TRBJ1-4	TGTGCCTGGAGTGGGGACCGACGCGGTGGACTGTTTTTT	CAWSGDRRGGLFF
TRBV2	NA	NA	TRBJ1-2	TGTGCCAGCAGTGAAGGGGGCTATGGCTACACCTTC	CASSEGGYGYTF
TRBV12-5	NA	NA	TRBJ2-2	TGTGCTAGTGGTCCGCAGGGGTCCCGGAACACCGGGGAGCTGTTTTTT	CASGPQGSRNTGELFF
TRBV9	once	TRBD2	TRBJ2-5	TGTGCCAGCAGCGGCGGGCGGGGGGGCCAAGAGACCCAGTACTTC	CASSGGRGGQETQYF
TRBV5-1	NA	NA	TRBJ2-6	TGCGCCAGCAGCTTAAGGGGCGCGGGCTCTGGGGCCAACGTCCTGACTTTC	CASSLRGAGSGANVLTF
TRBV5-1	NA	NA	TRBJ1-3	TGCGCCAGCAGCAGAGGCAGGGAAGGACCTCCTGGAAACACCATATATTTT	CASSRGREGPPGNTIYF
TRBV6-5	few	NA	TRBJ2-2	TGTGCCAGCAGACGAGGGGGGAACACCGGGGAGCTGTTTTTT	CASRRGGNTGELFF
TRBV20-1	few	NA	TRBJ2-5	TGCAGTGCTAGGGCAGGAGAGACCCAGTACTTC	CSARAGETQYF
TRBV2	NA	TRBD2	TRBJ2-1	TGTGCCAGCAGTGCCCAGCGGGGGTCCTACAATGAGCAGTTCTTC	CASSAQRGSYNEQFF